A single T cell receptor (beta chain) is shown here with its context. Its matching antigen is unknown. This record comes from a study of cytomegalovirus exposure and HLA in healthy donors. Overall study results and limits: Productive status was seen about 87% or about 30% of the time for most TCR beta V segments in an earlier analysis. A missense variant in DCLRE1C was later tied to TCR beta V- and J-gene trimming. The study found most TCR sequences rare, yet found some public TCRs in many donors. Later, an analysis found that common viral pathogens appeared to be linked with several of the most significant clusters.

PCR primers comprised 60 Vbeta and 13 Jbeta primers. Method: immunoSEQ multiplex PCR; TCRdb's copy keeps in-frame clones and lacks some. The data show some 150,000 clones, 75% to 85% seen once. Germline V CDR1 and CDR2: SEHNR, FQNEAQ (reference sequence). Trimming removed 6 bases from V and 5 bases from J, with 16 bases in between. The CDR3 runs to 14 residues. This chain joins TRBV7-9 and TRBJ1-1, with D perhaps TRBD1 (6 bases). Sequencing was performed on PBMCs. The source is a woman aged 45 to 65 in good health and CMV-seropositive. The CDR3 reads CASRSTGGGTEAFF. The DNA of the CDR3 is TGTGCCAGCAGGTCGACAGGTGGTGGGACTGAAGCTTTCTTT.